Sequencing of this TCR beta chain was carried out in a study of cytomegalovirus exposure and HLA in healthy donors. The CDR3 has 17 amino acids. V was pared by 0 bases and J by 5 bases, with 18 bases between. Germline V gives CDR1 SGHRS, CDR2 YFSETQ. Nominal health characterized the donors when sampled, though unrecorded immune exposures were likely. PCR used 60 Vbeta primers and 13 Jbeta primers. Profiled with immunoSEQ multiplex PCR; TCRdb holds only in-frame clones, not every one. Of about 130,000 clones in the sample, 70% to 85% were seen once. For this clone: What it binds is not known.

General observations from the study: In a later analysis, donors in an Asian-associated ancestry cluster reportedly had fewer N-insertions in productive TCRs than the cohort mean. A later analysis found most CMV-associated TCR beta chains apparently HLA-restricted.

The chain uses TRBV5-1 and TRBJ2-1; possibly TRBD1 for D (6 bases). The source is a boy aged 2 to 10 in good health and CMV-seronegative. Sequencing used PBMCs. The CDR3 loop reads CASSLGRTAGDHNEQFF. The CDR3 nucleotides are TGCGCCAGCAGCTTGGGGCGGACGGCAGGGGATCACAATGAGCAGTTCTTC.